The source of this T cell receptor beta chain is a study of monozygotic twins with inflammatory bowel disease. UMIs with a 6-nucleotide sample barcode were added by template switching. TCRdb re-called the 5' RACE reads and shows each CDR3 protein once, DNA omitted. This sample's table reports around 450,000 distinct CDR3 sequences. Study observations and caveats: Patient repertoires may carry noise from differing immunosuppressive treatments.

On this clonotype itself: Antigen specificity is unknown.

The germline V gene encodes CDR1 MGHRA and CDR2 YSYEKL. The CDR3 totals 14 residues. This sequence originates from a human donor with ulcerative colitis or Crohn's disease, or a healthy co-twin of an affected twin (not recorded which). Material: blood. The chain is built from TRBV4-1 and TRBJ2-5; TCRdb indicates TRBD2, and absent DNA this call remains unverified. The CDR3 loop is CASSRADSQETQYF.